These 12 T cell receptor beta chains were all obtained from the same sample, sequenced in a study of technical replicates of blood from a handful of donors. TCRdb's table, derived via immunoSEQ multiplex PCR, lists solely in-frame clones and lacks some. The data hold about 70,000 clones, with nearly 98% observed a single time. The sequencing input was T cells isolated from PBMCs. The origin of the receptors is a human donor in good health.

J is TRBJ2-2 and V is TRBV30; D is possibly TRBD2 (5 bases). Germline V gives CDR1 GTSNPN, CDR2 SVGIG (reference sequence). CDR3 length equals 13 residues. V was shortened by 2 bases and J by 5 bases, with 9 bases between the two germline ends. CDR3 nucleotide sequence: TGTGCCTGGAGTTACCTAGCTACCGGGGAGCTGTTTTTT. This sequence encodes CAWSYLATGELFF.

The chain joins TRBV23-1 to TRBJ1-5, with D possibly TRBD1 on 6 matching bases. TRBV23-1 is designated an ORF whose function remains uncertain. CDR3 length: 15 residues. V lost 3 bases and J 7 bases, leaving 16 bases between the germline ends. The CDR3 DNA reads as TGCGCCAGCAGTCATCAGGGGACGAATCAGCAGCCCCAGCATTTT. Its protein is CASSHQGTNQQPQHF.

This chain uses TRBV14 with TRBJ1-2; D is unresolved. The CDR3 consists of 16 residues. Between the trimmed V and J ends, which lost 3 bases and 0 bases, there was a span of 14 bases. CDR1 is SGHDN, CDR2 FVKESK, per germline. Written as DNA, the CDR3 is TGTGCCAGCAGCCAGAGAGAGGGCAAGGCTAACTATGGCTACACCTTC. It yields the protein CASSQREGKANYGYTF.

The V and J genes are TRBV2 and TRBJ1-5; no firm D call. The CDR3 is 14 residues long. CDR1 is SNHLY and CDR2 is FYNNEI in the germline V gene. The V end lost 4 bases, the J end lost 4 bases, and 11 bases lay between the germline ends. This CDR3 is CASSVGRRNQPQHF. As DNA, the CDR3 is TGTGCCAGCAGTGTCGGCAGGCGTAATCAGCCCCAGCATTTT.

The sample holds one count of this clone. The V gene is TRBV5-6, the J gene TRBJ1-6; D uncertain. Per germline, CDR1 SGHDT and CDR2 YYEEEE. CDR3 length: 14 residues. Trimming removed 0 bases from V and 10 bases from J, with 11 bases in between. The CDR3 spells CASSLGGTGSPLHF. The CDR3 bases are TGTGCCAGCAGCTTGGGCGGCACGGGGTCACCCCTCCACTTT.

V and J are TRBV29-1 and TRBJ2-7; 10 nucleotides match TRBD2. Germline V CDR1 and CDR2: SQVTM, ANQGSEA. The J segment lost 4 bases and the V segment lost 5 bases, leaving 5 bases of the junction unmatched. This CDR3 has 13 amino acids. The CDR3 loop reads CSVKAGGPYEQYF. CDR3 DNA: TGCAGCGTTAAAGCGGGAGGGCCTTACGAGCAGTACTTC.

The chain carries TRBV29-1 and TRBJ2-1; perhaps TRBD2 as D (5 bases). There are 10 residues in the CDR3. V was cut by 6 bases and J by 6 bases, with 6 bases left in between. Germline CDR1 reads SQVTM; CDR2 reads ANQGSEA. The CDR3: CSVEGNEQFF. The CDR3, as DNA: TGCAGCGTCGAGGGCAATGAGCAGTTCTTC.

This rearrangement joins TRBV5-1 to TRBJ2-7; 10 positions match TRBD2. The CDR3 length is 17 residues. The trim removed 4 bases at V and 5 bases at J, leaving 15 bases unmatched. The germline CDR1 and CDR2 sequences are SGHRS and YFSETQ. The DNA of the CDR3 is TGCGCCAGCAGCCTTAGGACTAGCGGCACCTCTCTGGACGAGCAGTACTTC. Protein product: CASSLRTSGTSLDEQYF.

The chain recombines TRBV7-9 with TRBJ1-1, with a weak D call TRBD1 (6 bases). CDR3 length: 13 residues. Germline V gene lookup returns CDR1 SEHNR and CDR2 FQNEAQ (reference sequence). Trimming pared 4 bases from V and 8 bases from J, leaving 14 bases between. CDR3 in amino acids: CASSSSPQGEAFF. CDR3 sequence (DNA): TGTGCCAGCAGCTCTTCACCACAGGGCGAAGCTTTCTTT.

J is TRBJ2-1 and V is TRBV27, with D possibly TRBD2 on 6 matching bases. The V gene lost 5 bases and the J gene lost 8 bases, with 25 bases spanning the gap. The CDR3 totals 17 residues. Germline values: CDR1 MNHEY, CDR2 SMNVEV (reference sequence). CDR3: CASSPSPTSSMVDEQFF. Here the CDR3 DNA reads TGTGCCAGCAGTCCATCTCCGACTAGTAGTATGGTCGATGAGCAGTTCTTC.

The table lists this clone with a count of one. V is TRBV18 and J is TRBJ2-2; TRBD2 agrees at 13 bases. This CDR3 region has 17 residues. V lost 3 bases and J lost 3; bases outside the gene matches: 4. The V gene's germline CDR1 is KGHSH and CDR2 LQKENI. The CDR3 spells CASSPWTSGSHTGELFF. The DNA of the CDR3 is TGTGCCAGCTCACCTTGGACTAGCGGGAGTCACACCGGGGAGCTGTTTTTT.

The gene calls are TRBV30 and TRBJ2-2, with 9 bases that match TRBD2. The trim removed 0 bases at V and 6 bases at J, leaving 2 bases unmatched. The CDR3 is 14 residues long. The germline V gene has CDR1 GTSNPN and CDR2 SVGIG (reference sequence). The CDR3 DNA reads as TGTGCCTGGAGTGTAGTAGCGGGAGCCGGGGAGCTGTTTTTT. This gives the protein CAWSVVAGAGELFF.